The 4 T cell receptor beta chains listed next were all sequenced from one sample in a study of shared clonotypes between healthy human individuals. Assay: immunoSEQ multiplex PCR; the TCRdb copy retains only in-frame clones and omits some. The sample shows millions of clones, about 92% of them seen only once. The sample comprised naive CD4+ T cells sorted from blood. Subset of the sample: CD45RA+ positively selected. These receptors all stem from a man aged 18 to 29 in good health.

This sequence joins TRBV28 and TRBJ1-5; D perhaps matches TRBD1 (5 bases). The V end lost 7 bases, the J end lost 3 bases, and 10 bases lay between the germline ends. Germline CDR1 is MDHEN and CDR2 is SYDVKM. The length of the CDR3 is 13 residues. CDR3 bases: TGTGCCAGCAAGCCAGGGAACAATCAGCCCCAGCATTTT. It is translated as CASKPGNNQPQHF.

This clone is a singleton in its sample. The chain uses TRBV11-2 and TRBJ2-7; 12 nucleotides match TRBD2. CDR1 SGHAT and CDR2 FQNNGV come from the germline V gene. The CDR3 is 15 residues long. The V gene end was trimmed by 1 base and the J gene end by 5 bases; junction bases not matched to a gene: 3. CDR3 sequence (DNA): TGTGCCAGCAGCTTAGGACTAGCGGGAGTGAACGAGCAGTACTTC. Translation: CASSLGLAGVNEQYF.

The chain uses TRBV6-6 and TRBJ2-2; D may be TRBD1 (6 bases). With 10 bases removed from V and 7 bases from J, the gap between germline ends came to 19 bases. From germline, CDR1 is MNHNY and CDR2 SVGAGI (reference sequence). The CDR3 loop spans 14 amino acids. The CDR3 DNA reads as TGTGCCATCCAAGAAGGGGGAAAGAGCGGGGAGCTGTTTTTT. Its translation: CAIQEGGKSGELFF.

J is TRBJ2-7 and V is TRBV25-1, with 9 nucleotides matching TRBD1. There are 16 residues in the CDR3. With V trimmed by 10 bases and J by 0 bases, 13 bases remained unmatched. Germline loops: CDR1 MGHDK, CDR2 SYGVNS. The CDR3 sequence: CATQSLGQGTSYEQYF. The CDR3 DNA sequence: TGTGCCACCCAGTCCTTAGGACAGGGGACCTCCTACGAGCAGTACTTC.